Given below is one T cell receptor beta chain in context. This sample was taken from a study of blood T cell repertoires in COVID-19. At the level of the study: Acute and convalescent COVID-19 specimens originated in the United States, Italy and Spain. T cells, B-cell-depleted T cells, or PBMCs supplied cDNA or gDNA.

Authors' data handling: The authors estimated nucleated cell counts from reference gene primer amplification. Data came from immunoSEQ multiplex PCR; TCRdb stores just in-frame clones and leaves some out. Clone size and V and J calls were adopted from that table, with D and trimming inferred from the DNA. Of 95,000 to 150,000 clones listed, 85% to 90% were seen once; the top ten hold about a quarter. This clonotype was obtained from an elderly woman with acute or convalescent COVID-19. The sequenced material came from peripheral blood.

CDR3 sequence: CASGARSGANVLTF. The DNA of the CDR3 is TGTGCCAGCGGGGCTCGCTCTGGGGCCAACGTCCTGACTTTC. The chain carries TRBV2 and TRBJ2-6, with D perhaps TRBD1 (5 bases). Germline V gives CDR1 SNHLY, CDR2 FYNNEI. The CDR3 runs to 14 residues. The V gene lost 8 bases and the J gene lost 0 bases, with 8 bases spanning the gap.